Shown below are 27 T cell receptor beta chains from a single sample sequenced in a study of post-analysis software for immune sequencing data. Study observations and caveats: TRBV5-6, TRBV5-1 and TRBV20-1 belonged to a set of about five TRBV segments that were more frequent in patients than controls.

Unique-molecular-identifier-tagged TCR beta cDNA libraries were used. A single record per CDR3 protein comes from TCRdb applying MiXCR to the PCR reads. The table lists about 820,000 distinct CDR3 sequences, about 53% of them singletons. These receptors have no identified antigens. Material: blood. These receptor sequences come from a girl aged 5 to 17 with multiple sclerosis.

This rearrangement joins TRBV7-9 to TRBJ2-5; 10 bases are shared with TRBD2. Trimming removed 2 bases from V and 6 bases from J; junction bases left unmatched: 6. From germline, CDR1 is SEHNR and CDR2 FQNEAQ (reference sequence). There are 15 residues in the CDR3. The CDR3 protein is CASSLQREGRKTQYF. The CDR3 coding sequence is TGTGCCAGCAGCTTACAGCGGGAGGGCCGGAAGACCCAGTACTTC.

This clonotype turned up a few times. J is TRBJ2-3 and V is TRBV10-3; D not resolved. CDR1 ENHRY and CDR2 SYGVKD come from the germline V gene. Trimming removed 5 bases at V and 3 bases at J, with 9 bases between. The CDR3 consists of 13 residues. The CDR3 here is CAISPDQTDTQYF. DNA for the CDR3: TGTGCCATCAGTCCTGACCAAACAGATACGCAGTATTTT.

The V gene is TRBV20-1, the J gene TRBJ2-1; TRBD2 agrees at 9 bases. V lost 0 bases, J lost 4 bases, and 13 bases stayed unmatched. The CDR3 is made up of 18 amino acids. The germline CDR1 and CDR2 sequences are DFQATT and SNEGSKA (reference sequence). The CDR3 region has the DNA TGCAGTGCTAGAGATCCAGCGGGGGGTACCCGTCATTACAATGAGCAGTTCTTC. This sequence encodes CSARDPAGGTRHYNEQFF.

V and J are TRBV6-1 and TRBJ1-1, with D unclear. The CDR3 extends over 12 amino acids. The V end was cut by 2 bases, the J end by 3 bases, with 4 bases between. The germline V gene encodes CDR1 MNHNS and CDR2 SASEGT. Here the CDR3 reads CASSELYTEAFF. DNA of the CDR3: TGTGCCAGCAGTGAATTGTACACTGAAGCTTTCTTT.

The J gene is TRBJ1-2, the V gene TRBV29-1; D possibly corresponds to TRBD1 (5 bases). This CDR3 region has 12 residues. Germline values: CDR1 SQVTM, CDR2 ANQGSEA. Trimming removed 5 bases at V and 3 bases at J, with 10 bases between. As DNA, the CDR3 is TGCAGCGTTCCGACAGAGGACTATGGCTACACCTTC. Protein: CSVPTEDYGYTF. Variable domain in full (rest from reference TRBV29-1 and TRBJ1-2): SAVISQKPSRDICQRGTSLTIQCQVDSQVTMMFWYRQQPGQSLTLIATANQGSEATYESGFVIDKFPISRPNLTFSTLTVSNMSPEDSSIYLCSVPTEDYGYTFGSGTRLTVV.

This sequence joins TRBV5-5 and TRBJ1-4; D is unclear. The V and J ends lost 0 bases and 0 bases respectively, with 18 bases between them. Germline CDR1 reads SGHKS; CDR2 reads YYEKEE (reference sequence). CDR3 length equals 19 residues. Here the CDR3 reads CASSLDVLANPATNEKLFF. The CDR3 DNA sequence: TGTGCCAGCAGCTTGGATGTTTTGGCAAACCCCGCAACTAATGAAAAACTGTTTTTT. Looking up the rest from reference TRBV5-5 and TRBJ1-4 gives the full variable domain: DAGVTQSPTHLIKTRGQQVTLRCSPISGHKSVSWYQQVLGQGPQFIFQYYEKEERGRGNFPDRFSARQFPNYSSELNVNALLLGDSALYLCASSLDVLANPATNEKLFFGSGTQLSVL.

Here the CDR3 reads CASSQAGQGVYYGYTF. The CDR3, as DNA: TGTGCCAGCAGCCAAGCAGGACAGGGGGTTTACTATGGCTACACCTTC. The chain carries TRBV3-1 and TRBJ1-2, with TRBD1 identical over 10 bases. V shed 1 base, J shed 3 bases, and the junction held 5 bases outside the gene matches. Germline V gene lookup returns CDR1 LGHDT and CDR2 YNNKEL (reference sequence). The CDR3 loop spans 16 amino acids.

CDR3 nucleotide sequence: TGTGCCAGCAGCTCGGCCAGCGGGGGGCTGAACACCGGGGAGCTGTTTTTT. Translation gives CASSSASGGLNTGELFF. This sequence joins TRBV7-3 and TRBJ2-2; TRBD2 matches 9 bases. With 4 bases clipped from V and 1 base from J, the junction kept 7 bases outside the gene matches. Per the germline V gene, CDR1 is SGHTA and CDR2 is FQGTGA. This CDR3 is 17 amino acids long.

This clonotype was counted only a few times. The chain links TRBV29-1 to TRBJ2-1; D gene unclear. The CDR3 contains 14 residues. CDR1 is SQVTM, CDR2 ANQGSEA, per germline. V lost 6 bases, J lost 0 bases, and 12 bases lay in between. CDR3 protein: CSVSPLYSYNEQFF. The DNA for the CDR3 is TGCAGCGTCTCCCCCCTTTACTCCTACAATGAGCAGTTCTTC.

The sample holds a few counts of this clonotype. The genes are TRBV7-2 and TRBJ1-4; D remains unclear. The CDR3 is 13 amino acids. Germline V lookup: CDR1 SGHTA, CDR2 FQGNSA. V was clipped by 2 bases and J by 8 bases, with 9 bases between them. CDR3 loop: CASSLRSREKLFF. For the CDR3, the DNA is TGTGCCAGCAGCTTACGAAGTAGGGAAAAACTGTTTTTT.

The V and J genes are TRBV6-6 and TRBJ2-5; 8 bases are shared with TRBD1. Germline-derived CDR1 and CDR2 are MNHNY and SVGAGI (reference sequence). This CDR3 has 13 residues. V lost 6 bases, J lost 4 bases, and 4 bases stayed unmatched. In nucleotides, the CDR3 is TGTGCCAGCAGCGGACAGGGCTTAGAGACCCAGTACTTC. Translating it yields CASSGQGLETQYF.

The gene calls are TRBV2 and TRBJ2-3; 10 bases fit TRBD2. Trimming cost V 6 bases and J 9 bases; bases outside gene matches: 12. Germline assignment: CDR1 SNHLY and CDR2 FYNNEI. CDR3 length: 15 residues. The CDR3 spells CASRNSGGPGGTQYF. The CDR3 DNA reads TGTGCCAGCAGGAATAGCGGGGGGCCAGGGGGGACGCAGTATTTT.

The chain recombines TRBV7-9 with TRBJ1-4; 7 bases match TRBD1. V dropped 6 bases and J dropped 8; count of bases not matched to a gene: 12. The CDR3 length is 15 residues. Germline lookup yields CDR1 SEHNR and CDR2 FQNEAQ (reference sequence). In nucleotides, the CDR3 is TGTGCCAGCAGTCAGGGACAGACGGGTCGGGAAAAACTGTTTTTT. It encodes CASSQGQTGREKLFF.

In its sample, this clonotype was seen a few times. CDR3 amino acids: CASSYSVPGQPYEQYF. Written as DNA, the CDR3 is TGTGCCAGCAGTTACTCGGTGCCGGGACAGCCATACGAGCAGTACTTC. The rearrangement links TRBV6-5 to TRBJ2-7; 7 bases are shared with TRBD1. Looked up from germline, CDR1 is MNHEY and CDR2 is SVGAGI. The ends lost 0 bases at V and 4 bases at J; junction bases unmatched: 9. This CDR3 is 16 amino acids long.

This clonotype was detected once. The chain recombines TRBV20-1 with TRBJ2-4; D is perhaps TRBD2 (6 bases). Trimming pared 4 bases from V and 4 bases from J, leaving 23 bases between. There are 17 residues in the CDR3. Germline V gene data show CDR1 as DFQATT and CDR2 as SNEGSKA (reference sequence). DNA of the CDR3: TGCAGTGCTAAACCCCCCTCTGGCGGGGCCCCGAAAAACATTCAGTACTTC. This codes for CSAKPPSGGAPKNIQYF.

The rearrangement joins TRBV7-2 to TRBJ2-7, with D tentatively TRBD1 (5 bases). The V gene lost 5 bases and the J gene lost 3 bases, with 17 bases spanning the gap. The CDR3 has 15 amino acids. Looked up from germline, CDR1 is SGHTA and CDR2 is FQGNSA. The CDR3 DNA is TGTGCCAGCAGCGGATCGGCCAACAGGAACTACGAGCAGTACTTC. It translates to CASSGSANRNYEQYF.

This clonotype was seen just once. The genes are TRBV4-1 and TRBJ2-1; 12 nucleotides align to TRBD2. J gave up 5 bases and V 5 bases, and 13 bases lay outside the gene matches. Germline V gives CDR1 MGHRA, CDR2 YSYEKL. This CDR3 comprises 18 residues. The CDR3 region has the DNA TGCGCCAGCAGCGAATGGACTAGCGGGAACCCCTCGGACAATGAGCAGTTCTTC. As protein: CASSEWTSGNPSDNEQFF.

The chain employs TRBV7-2 and TRBJ2-1, with 7 bases aligning to TRBD2. CDR3 length equals 18 residues. Germline V gene sequence: CDR1 SGHTA, CDR2 FQGNSA. V lost 1 base to trimming and J lost 5 bases; unmatched junction nucleotides: 14. CDR3 amino acids: CASSLDRVLALTHNEQFF. The CDR3 nucleotides read TGTGCCAGCAGCTTAGACCGAGTACTAGCGCTAACTCACAATGAGCAGTTCTTC. Drawing the rest from reference TRBV7-2 and TRBJ2-1, the complete variable domain is GAGVSQSPSNKVTEKGKDVELRCDPISGHTALYWYRQSLGQGLEFLIYFQGNSAPDKSGLPSDRFSAERTGGSVSTLTIQRTQQEDSAVYLCASSLDRVLALTHNEQFFGPGTRLTVL.

The rearrangement links TRBV5-1 to TRBJ2-1, with D perhaps matching TRBD1 or TRBD2 (6 bases each). V was pared by 7 bases and J by 15 bases, with 26 bases between. The germline gives CDR1 SGHRS, CDR2 YFSETQ. CDR3 length: 14 amino acids. The CDR3 bases are TGCGCCAGCGACTTTGAGGGGGGTCCTGGGCAACTGTTCTTC. This translates into CASDFEGGPGQLFF.

This clonotype was counted a single time. The chain couples TRBV5-6 to TRBJ1-5; TRBD1 is a possible D gene (5 bases). CDR3 length: 14 amino acids. Looked up from germline, CDR1 is SGHDT and CDR2 is YYEEEE. The germline V and J ends were trimmed by 2 bases and 7 bases, with 13 bases remaining between them. The CDR3 sequence is CASSFRQGLQPQHF. CDR3 nucleotides: TGTGCCAGCAGCTTCCGGCAGGGCTTACAGCCCCAGCATTTT.

The table lists this clonotype with a few counts. This CDR3 reads CASSPTPYGYTF. The CDR3 bases are TGTGCCAGCAGCCCGACCCCCTATGGCTACACCTTC. This rearrangement joins TRBV13 to TRBJ1-2; D gene unclear. Deletions cut 5 bases from V and 4 bases from J, with 8 bases between. CDR3 length: 12 residues. The germline gives CDR1 PRHDT, CDR2 FYEKMQ (reference sequence).

The chain joins TRBV5-1 to TRBJ2-5; D possibly corresponds to TRBD1 (6 bases). Germline CDR1 is SGHRS and CDR2 is YFSETQ. The CDR3 spans 15 residues. Between the trimmed V and J ends, which lost 3 bases and 4 bases, there was a span of 16 bases. In nucleotides, the CDR3 is TGCGCCAGCAGCTACAGGGAATCGGTTCCAGAGACCCAGTACTTC. It specifies CASSYRESVPETQYF. Together with reference TRBV5-1 and TRBJ2-5, the CDR3 gives the full variable domain: KAGVTQTPRYLIKTRGQQVTLSCSPISGHRSVSWYQQTPGQGLQFLFEYFSETQRNKGNFPGRFSGRQFSNSRSEMNVSTLELGDSALYLCASSYRESVPETQYFGPGTRLLVL.

The chain recombines TRBV20-1 with TRBJ2-1; D gene unclear. CDR3 size: 14 residues. CDR1 is DFQATT and CDR2 is SNEGSKA in the germline V gene (reference sequence). With 5 bases removed from V and 6 bases from J, the gap between germline ends came to 17 bases. CDR3 sequence reads: CSARQENAPNEQFF. CDR3 DNA sequence: TGCAGTGCTCGGCAGGAAAACGCACCCAATGAGCAGTTCTTC.

There are a few counts of this clonotype. The rearrangement joins TRBV4-1 to TRBJ2-7; TRBD1 aligns across 9 bases. The germline V gene has CDR1 MGHRA and CDR2 YSYEKL. The trim removed 3 bases at V and 3 bases at J, leaving 9 bases unmatched. The CDR3 runs to 16 residues. DNA of the CDR3: TGCGCCAGCAGCCATCCCGGACAGGGGAGGGACTACGAGCAGTACTTC. Translating it yields CASSHPGQGRDYEQYF.

V usage is TRBV20-1 and J usage is TRBJ2-3; the D gene could be TRBD1 or TRBD2 (5 bases each). Germline lookup yields CDR1 DFQATT and CDR2 SNEGSKA (reference sequence). This CDR3 region has 14 residues. V lost 6 bases and J 0 bases, leaving 13 bases between the germline ends. The CDR3 sequence is CSARGGASTDTQYF. The CDR3, as DNA: TGCAGTGCGAGGGGTGGCGCAAGCACAGATACGCAGTATTTT.

The count of this clonotype is one. The chain uses TRBV20-1 and TRBJ2-5; D ambiguous. The DNA matches TRBJ2-7 better at its end, which makes the J call doubtful. Germline assignment: CDR1 DFQATT and CDR2 SNEGSKA (reference sequence). CDR3 size: 12 residues. The CDR3 coding sequence is TGCAGTGCTAGAGCCGACGACTACGAGCAGTACTTC. Translating gives CSARADDYEQYF.

The J gene is TRBJ2-5, the V gene TRBV6-5, with D tentatively TRBD2 (5 bases). Trimming removed 6 bases at V and 0 bases at J, with 14 bases between. Germline CDR1 MNHEY, CDR2 SVGAGI. The CDR3 loop spans 15 amino acids. In DNA form, the CDR3 reads TGTGCCAGCAGCCGAGGACTCGCCTACCAAGAGACCCAGTACTTC. Translating it yields CASSRGLAYQETQYF.